This T cell receptor (beta chain) was sequenced for a study of cytomegalovirus exposure and HLA in healthy donors. The wider study: The same platform was used for the 110 or so validation repertoires and the roughly 600 first-cohort repertoires, a later analysis reported.

As regards this clone: Its antigen is unidentified.

TCRdb's table, derived via immunoSEQ multiplex PCR, lists solely in-frame clones and lacks some. The sample comprises 250,000 to 300,000 clones, 65% to 90% of which are singletons, and roughly 0.99% rests with the top ten. Broader study findings: The study recorded fewer than 200 TCR beta chains that were cytomegalovirus-associated. Reportedly, diagnosis of cytomegalovirus status by the classifier showed high specificity and sensitivity. The tendency of first-cohort TCR clusters to co-occur in the 120 validation repertoires was the finding of a later analysis.

The receptor's source is a woman younger than 30 in good health and CMV-seronegative. The specimen was PBMCs.

The CDR3 bases are TGTGCCTGGAGCCTTGGTGGACACTCTGGAAACACCATATATTTT. Its translation: CAWSLGGHSGNTIYF. V usage is TRBV30 and J usage is TRBJ1-3; a weak D match, TRBD1 (5 bases). This CDR3 is 15 amino acids long. Germline V lookup: CDR1 GTSNPN, CDR2 SVGIG (reference sequence). The V end was cut by 3 bases, the J end by 0 bases, with 12 bases between.